Following are 10 T cell receptor beta chains from one sample sequenced in a study of T cell repertoires in cytomegalovirus infection. TCRdb re-analysed the reads in MiXCR, keeping a single row per CDR3 protein. The data show 95,000 to 150,000 distinct CDR3 sequences, about 31% seen once. For these receptors, no antigen is known. This material consisted of CD8+ T cells from cultured PBMCs, taken from culture after CMV antigen stimulation. The receptors stem from a human donor in good health (CMV status not recorded). Some clones in this sample may be carry-over from other donors' samples.

The gene calls are TRBV9 and TRBJ2-5, with 7 bases fitting TRBD1. This CDR3 is 15 amino acids long. V was pared by 3 bases and J by 5 bases, with 10 bases of the junction left unmatched. Germline CDR1 and CDR2: SGDLS and YYNGEE. For the CDR3, the DNA is TGTGCCAGCAGCGAGGGCCTGGGACAGTTGGAGACCCAGTACTTC. Translated, it gives CASSEGLGQLETQYF. The variable domain in full, completed from reference TRBV9 and TRBJ2-5, reads DSGVTQTPKHLITATGQRVTLRCSPRSGDLSVYWYQQSLDQGLQFLIQYYNGEERAKGNILERFSAQQFPDLHSELNLSSLELGDSALYFCASSEGLGQLETQYFGPGTRLLVL.

This clonotype was detected only a few times. The chain recombines TRBV18 with TRBJ2-5; no definite D call. With 3 bases removed from V and 2 bases from J, the gap between germline ends came to 7 bases. The CDR3 totals 13 residues. Germline V gene data show CDR1 as KGHSH and CDR2 as LQKENI. The CDR3 loop is CASSPQNQETQYF. The CDR3 region has the DNA TGTGCCAGCTCACCGCAAAATCAAGAGACCCAGTACTTC. The complete variable domain, with remaining parts taken from reference TRBV18 and TRBJ2-5, reads NAGVMQNPRHLVRRRGQEARLRCSPMKGHSHVYWYRQLPEEGLKFMVYLQKENIIDESGMPKERFSAEFPKEGPSILRIQQVVRGDSAAYFCASSPQNQETQYFGPGTRLLVL.

This chain uses TRBV7-8 with TRBJ2-7; D uncertain. The CDR3 contains 16 residues. Trimming stripped 1 base from V and 3 bases from J, with 16 bases between. Germline V gives CDR1 SGHVS, CDR2 FQNEAQ. The CDR3, as DNA: TGTGCCAGCAGCTTAGACTTTGCGGCGACAATCTACGAGCAGTACTTC. Amino acids: CASSLDFAATIYEQYF.

V is TRBV18 and J is TRBJ2-2; tentatively, D is TRBD1 (6 bases). This CDR3 region has 16 residues. V gave up 0 bases and J gave up 1 base, with 9 bases separating them. Germline values: CDR1 KGHSH, CDR2 LQKENI. The CDR3 loop reads CASSPPTGGNTGELFF. As DNA, the CDR3 is TGTGCCAGCTCACCACCGACAGGAGGGAACACCGGGGAGCTGTTTTTT.

The gene calls are TRBV6-6 and TRBJ2-2, with D perhaps matching TRBD2 (5 bases). CDR1 and CDR2 (germline): MNHNY, SVGAGI (reference sequence). The CDR3 has 16 amino acids. The ends were cut back, 8 bases at V and 1 base at J, with 17 bases in the middle. In nucleotides, the CDR3 is TGTGCCAGCTTAGACATCCGAGGGAGGAACACCGGGGAGCTGTTTTTT. Translation: CASLDIRGRNTGELFF.

This rearrangement joins TRBV7-2 to TRBJ1-2, with D perhaps matching TRBD1 (5 bases). This CDR3 has 16 residues. Trimming took 5 bases from V and 1 from J, leaving 17 bases between them. Germline CDR1 is SGHTA and CDR2 is FQGNSA. CDR3 nucleotides: TGTGCCAGCAGCCGTCAGGCAGGGACCGTTAACTATGGCTACACCTTC. It specifies CASSRQAGTVNYGYTF.

With respect to this clonotype: Germline is not matched at one junction end, which may reflect a read error. The rearrangement joins TRBV28 to TRBJ2-7; D might be TRBD1 (5 bases). This CDR3 region has 14 residues. Germline CDR1 is MDHEN and CDR2 is SYDVKM. The CDR3: CASSWGGSTYEQNF. CDR3 bases: TGTGCCAGCAGTTGGGGCGGATCTACCTACGAGCAGAACTTC.

This sequence joins TRBV6-5 and TRBJ2-1; 11 bases agree with TRBD2. The V and J ends lost 5 bases and 7 bases, in that order; junction bases with no gene match: 13. CDR3 size: 17 residues. Germline V lookup: CDR1 MNHEY, CDR2 SVGAGI. The CDR3 reads CASSGVILAGELNEQFF. CDR3 coding DNA: TGTGCCAGCAGTGGAGTCATACTAGCGGGGGAGTTGAATGAGCAGTTCTTC.

This clonotype was seen a few times. CDR3 in amino acids: CASSASAYNSPLHF. CDR3 nucleotides: TGTGCCAGCAGCGCCTCGGCGTATAATTCACCCCTCCACTTT. The V gene is TRBV7-9, the J gene TRBJ1-6; D is undetermined. The V end lost 5 bases, the J end lost 4 bases, and 9 bases lay between the germline ends. This CDR3 is 14 amino acids long. Germline lookup yields CDR1 SEHNR and CDR2 FQNEAQ (reference sequence).

The genes are TRBV27 and TRBJ1-1, with 7 bases lining up with TRBD1. Trimming cost V 11 bases and J 1 base; bases outside gene matches: 4. The CDR3 length is 12 residues. Germline V gene sequence: CDR1 MNHEY, CDR2 SMNVEV (reference sequence). The CDR3 sequence: CAVRQGNTEAFF. As DNA, the CDR3 is TGTGCCGTCCGACAGGGGAACACTGAAGCTTTCTTT.